Below, 20 T cell receptor beta chains from the same sample are listed, as sequenced in a study of PD-1 blockade in classical Hodgkin lymphoma. The table came from immunoSEQ multiplex PCR; TCRdb's copy has only in-frame clones and leaves some out. The table includes more than 30,000 clones, over 60% detected once. Patients all relapsed after autologous stem cell transplantation, and there was variation in brentuximab vedotin exposure. Here the sequenced sample was peripheral blood mononuclear cells (PBMCs), taken before the second cycle of nivolumab. These receptors were taken from a human donor with classical Hodgkin lymphoma.

The CDR3 DNA reads as TGCAGTGCTAGTGGAGGGGAGACCCAGTACTTC. This encodes CSASGGETQYF. This chain joins TRBV20-1 and TRBJ2-5, with a weak D call TRBD2 (6 bases). Per germline, CDR1 DFQATT and CDR2 SNEGSKA (reference sequence). The CDR3 length is 11 residues. Trimming took 3 bases from V and 5 from J, leaving 7 bases between them.

This chain uses TRBV6-4 with TRBJ2-1; 9 bases map to TRBD2. CDR3 length: 15 amino acids. V trimming: 2 bases; J trimming: 9 bases; junction bases outside the gene matches: 8. Germline V lookup: CDR1 MRHNA, CDR2 SNTAGT. The CDR3: CASSDGLAGLGEQFF. DNA for the CDR3: TGTGCCAGCAGTGACGGTCTAGCGGGGCTCGGTGAGCAGTTCTTC.

V and J are TRBV11-2 and TRBJ1-1, with TRBD1 identical over 7 bases. Germline lookup yields CDR1 SGHAT and CDR2 FQNNGV. The CDR3 extends over 15 amino acids. V was clipped by 4 bases and J by 7 bases; unmatched bases: 12. The CDR3 sequence: CASSSLTGRGNEAFF. CDR3 nucleotides: TGTGCCAGCAGCTCACTGACAGGGAGGGGGAATGAAGCTTTCTTT.

The chain is built from TRBV7-9 and TRBJ2-7, with 9 bases matching TRBD1. Germline CDR1 and CDR2: SEHNR and FQNEAQ (reference sequence). J was trimmed by 2 bases and V by 4 bases; bases with no gene match: 0. The CDR3 covers 13 residues. The CDR3 reads CASSWTGAYEQYF. The CDR3 coding sequence is TGTGCCAGCAGCTGGACAGGGGCCTACGAGCAGTACTTC.

The J gene is TRBJ2-3, the V gene TRBV5-6; D uncertain. Trimming stripped 0 bases from V and 0 bases from J, with 5 bases between. Germline V gives CDR1 SGHDT, CDR2 YYEEEE. The CDR3 has 14 residues. CDR3 in amino acids: CASSLERSTDTQYF. DNA for the CDR3: TGTGCCAGCAGCTTGGAGAGGAGCACAGATACGCAGTATTTT.

The chain employs TRBV7-9 and TRBJ2-6; TRBD1 aligns across 9 bases. The germline gives CDR1 SEHNR, CDR2 FQNEAQ (reference sequence). Trimming took 5 bases from V and 1 from J; bases not matched to a gene: 6. This CDR3 is built from 17 residues. The chain's CDR3 is CASSPGQGRSGANVLTF. Written as DNA, the CDR3 is TGTGCCAGCAGCCCCGGACAGGGGAGATCTGGGGCCAACGTCCTGACTTTC.

This chain links TRBV9 with TRBJ2-7, with TRBD2 as a possible D gene (5 bases). Germline V lookup: CDR1 SGDLS, CDR2 YYNGEE. Trimming took 0 bases from V and 5 from J, leaving 9 bases between them. This CDR3 region has 13 residues. The CDR3 here is CASSVVGMDEQYF. The CDR3 DNA sequence: TGTGCCAGCAGCGTAGTCGGGATGGACGAGCAGTACTTC.

The chain couples TRBV23-1 to TRBJ1-5; D is uncertain. TRBV23-1 is treated as an ORF (open reading frame) with a function not yet certain. Trimming took off 2 bases at V and 6 bases at J, with 17 bases between the two ends. CDR3 length equals 16 residues. CDR3 residues: CASSQPKGQVGQPQHF. CDR3 DNA: TGCGCCAGCAGTCAACCGAAGGGCCAAGTCGGTCAGCCCCAGCATTTT.

In its sample, this clone was seen a few times. V gene TRBV7-2 combines with J gene TRBJ2-7, with 11 bases fitting TRBD2. CDR3 size: 16 residues. With V trimmed by 6 bases and J by 0 bases, 7 bases remained unmatched. Germline V gives CDR1 SGHTA, CDR2 FQGNSA. This CDR3 is CASRSPTSGGSYEQYF. The DNA of the CDR3 is TGTGCCAGCAGATCTCCTACTAGCGGGGGCTCCTACGAGCAGTACTTC. The variable domain in full, completed from reference TRBV7-2 and TRBJ2-7, reads GAGVSQSPSNKVTEKGKDVELRCDPISGHTALYWYRQSLGQGLEFLIYFQGNSAPDKSGLPSDRFSAERTGGSVSTLTIQRTQQEDSAVYLCASRSPTSGGSYEQYFGPGTRLTVT.

The CDR3 DNA sequence: TGTGCCAGCTCACCATCCAGGGAGGAGGATGAGCAGTTCTTC. Amino acids: CASSPSREEDEQFF. The gene calls are TRBV18 and TRBJ2-1; a weak D match, TRBD2 (6 bases). Trimming took off 2 bases at V and 8 bases at J, with 13 bases between the two ends. CDR3 size: 14 residues. CDR1 is KGHSH and CDR2 is LQKENI in the germline V gene. Complete variable domain (other parts from reference TRBV18 and TRBJ2-1): NAGVMQNPRHLVRRRGQEARLRCSPMKGHSHVYWYRQLPEEGLKFMVYLQKENIIDESGMPKERFSAEFPKEGPSILRIQQVVRGDSAAYFCASSPSREEDEQFFGPGTRLTVL.

The J gene is TRBJ2-1, the V gene TRBV6-1, with 11 bases identical to TRBD1. Germline V gene lookup returns CDR1 MNHNS and CDR2 SASEGT. The CDR3 runs to 16 residues. The junction had 9 bases not matched to a gene; V was cut back by 3 bases and J by 8 bases. This CDR3 is CASSDPGTGGGDEQFF. In DNA, the CDR3 is TGTGCCAGCAGTGACCCCGGGACAGGGGGAGGTGATGAGCAGTTCTTC.

This clone has a single count. The chain links TRBV7-2 to TRBJ1-1; D is unresolved. This CDR3 has 14 residues. CDR1 is SGHTA, CDR2 FQGNSA, per germline. The V gene lost 5 bases and the J gene lost 1 base, with 11 bases spanning the gap. In DNA form, the CDR3 reads TGTGCCAGCAGCGACCCTTGGGGGAACACTGAAGCTTTCTTT. It translates to CASSDPWGNTEAFF. The entire variable domain, with the rest obtained from reference TRBV7-2 and TRBJ1-1, is as follows: GAGVSQSPSNKVTEKGKDVELRCDPISGHTALYWYRQSLGQGLEFLIYFQGNSAPDKSGLPSDRFSAERTGGSVSTLTIQRTQQEDSAVYLCASSDPWGNTEAFFGQGTRLTVV.

V and J are TRBV9 and TRBJ2-7; D is perhaps TRBD1 (5 bases). The CDR3 is 17 residues long. Germline lookup yields CDR1 SGDLS and CDR2 YYNGEE. With 3 bases removed from V and 3 bases from J, the gap between germline ends came to 22 bases. CDR3 nucleotides: TGTGCCAGCAGCGCCCTCCCCAGGGCAGAGTTAGACTACGAGCAGTACTTC. Amino acids: CASSALPRAELDYEQYF.

The chain links TRBV27 to TRBJ2-2; possible D gene TRBD1, 5 bases. Between the trimmed V and J ends, which lost 5 bases and 4 bases, there was a span of 20 bases. CDR1 is MNHEY and CDR2 is SMNVEV in the germline V gene (reference sequence). CDR3 length: 17 residues. CDR3 DNA: TGTGCCAGCAGTCCGTACAATTGGTATCAGGGCACCGGGGAGCTGTTTTTT. Its protein is CASSPYNWYQGTGELFF.

The chain has TRBV10-3 and TRBJ2-7, with a weak D call TRBD1 (5 bases). Germline assignment: CDR1 ENHRY and CDR2 SYGVKD. Trimming left V 8 bases short and J 2 bases short, with 13 bases between. The CDR3 loop spans 13 amino acids. The CDR3 region has the DNA TGTGCCATCCAGGGCAGGGAAACCTACGAGCAGTACTTC. This translates into CAIQGRETYEQYF.

The chain joins TRBV2 to TRBJ2-1; TRBD2 matches at 10 bases. Germline-derived CDR1 and CDR2 are SNHLY and FYNNEI. This CDR3 is 12 amino acids long. Trimming cost V 7 bases and J 15 bases; bases outside gene matches: 9. CDR3 sequence (DNA): TGTGCCAGCAAAGCGGGGGGGCCTCGTCGGTTCTTC. Translation: CASKAGGPRRFF.

This chain connects TRBV30 to TRBJ1-2; D is uncertain. CDR3 size: 15 residues. V lost 1 base, J lost 4 bases, and 16 bases lay in between. The V gene's germline CDR1 is GTSNPN and CDR2 SVGIG (reference sequence). The CDR3 DNA reads TGTGCCTGGAGTGCCGAGGGCAGCGAGTCCTATGGCTACACCTTC. Translating it yields CAWSAEGSESYGYTF.

The genes are TRBV19 and TRBJ1-2; 7 nucleotides match TRBD1. J was trimmed by 0 bases and V by 0 bases; bases with no gene match: 4. CDR3 length: 16 residues. Germline lookup yields CDR1 LNHDA and CDR2 SQIVND (reference sequence). The CDR3 sequence is CASSIDLTGPNYGYTF. The CDR3 DNA is TGTGCCAGTAGTATAGATTTGACAGGGCCTAACTATGGCTACACCTTC.

On this clone: This sample includes further DNA sequences coding for the same CDR3. CDR3 in DNA: TGTGCCAGTAGTATTGGAGACAGCACAGATACGCAGTATTTT. It specifies CASSIGDSTDTQYF. The rearrangement links TRBV19 to TRBJ2-3; no clear D. This CDR3 region has 14 residues. The germline gives CDR1 LNHDA, CDR2 SQIVND (reference sequence). With 3 bases removed from V and 0 bases from J, the gap between germline ends came to 7 bases.

The chain recombines TRBV5-1 with TRBJ2-7, with 11 bases fitting TRBD2. Germline V CDR1 and CDR2: SGHRS, YFSETQ. The CDR3 sequence is 15 residues long. Germline trimming cut 2 bases from V and 6 bases from J; bases unmatched to any gene: 7. The CDR3 here is CASSFLAGGDPEQYF. The CDR3, as DNA: TGCGCCAGCAGCTTCCTAGCGGGGGGTGACCCCGAGCAGTACTTC.